One T cell receptor beta chain is described in this entry. The CDR3 length is 14 residues. Clones were read by immunoSEQ multiplex PCR, and TCRdb kept only the in-frame ones, dropping some. The table has around 990,000 clones, 60% to 80% seen once. The record originates from a study of shared clonotypes between healthy human individuals. The chain has TRBV21-1 and TRBJ1-3; TRBD1 is the table's D call, not checked against the DNA. TRBV21-1 is a pseudogene locus. This TCR was sampled from a man between 18 and 29 years old in good health. Some clones in this sample may be carry-over from other donors' samples. The sequenced sample consisted of memory CD4+ T cells from PBMCs. Subset in this sample: CD45RA-negative fraction. The DNA of the CDR3 is TGTGCCAGCAGCCCAGGACAGTCTGGAAACACCATATATTTT. Translating it yields CASSPGQSGNTIYF.